The 13 T cell receptor beta chains below come from one sample, sequenced in a study of cytomegalovirus exposure and HLA in healthy donors. The protocol was immunoSEQ multiplex PCR, while the TCRdb copy is restricted to in-frame clones and leaves out a portion. The table shows about 130,000 clones, with roughly nine tenths occurring only once. Material for sequencing was PBMCs. These receptors were taken from a woman under 30 in good health and CMV-seronegative.

The rearrangement joins TRBV6-5 to TRBJ1-1; 7 bases are shared with TRBD1. Losses at the gene ends were 6 bases for V and 4 bases for J; bases not matched to a gene: 5. Germline V gives CDR1 MNHEY, CDR2 SVGAGI. The CDR3 sequence is 13 residues long. In nucleotides, the CDR3 is TGTGCCAGCAGGACAGGGCGGAGCACTGAAGCTTTCTTT. Translated: CASRTGRSTEAFF.

CDR3: CASSHTGKRYEQYF. CDR3 in DNA: TGCGCCAGCAGCCACACAGGGAAGAGGTACGAGCAGTACTTC. V is TRBV4-1 and J is TRBJ2-7, with a tentative D call TRBD1 (6 bases). Trimming removed 3 bases from V and 4 bases from J, with 13 bases in between. CDR3 length: 14 amino acids. Germline loops: CDR1 MGHRA, CDR2 YSYEKL.

This rearrangement joins TRBV5-1 to TRBJ2-2; 8 nucleotides align to TRBD2. V was clipped by 4 bases and J by 0 bases; unmatched bases: 2. This CDR3 comprises 15 residues. CDR1 is SGHRS and CDR2 is YFSETQ in the germline V gene. The CDR3 here is CASSKTSANTGELFF. CDR3 sequence (DNA): TGCGCCAGCAGCAAGACTAGCGCGAACACCGGGGAGCTGTTTTTT.

The rearrangement uses TRBV7-9 and TRBJ1-3, with D tentatively TRBD1 (6 bases). The CDR3 is 16 amino acids. Deletions cut 6 bases from V and 0 bases from J, with 15 bases between. Germline V gene lookup returns CDR1 SEHNR and CDR2 FQNEAQ (reference sequence). CDR3 residues: CASSPGGATSGNTIYF. CDR3 nucleotide sequence: TGTGCCAGCAGTCCGGGGGGGGCAACCTCTGGAAACACCATATATTTT.

On this clone itself: Additional DNA sequences in this sample encode the identical CDR3. The V and J genes are TRBV4-1 and TRBJ1-5, with unresolved D. With 3 bases removed from V and 2 bases from J, the gap between germline ends came to 8 bases. Germline loops: CDR1 MGHRA, CDR2 YSYEKL. CDR3 length: 14 amino acids. The CDR3 DNA reads TGCGCCAGCAGCCATCCGGGTCGCAATCAGCCCCAGCATTTT. Amino acids: CASSHPGRNQPQHF.

This sequence joins TRBV2 and TRBJ2-1; TRBD1 might be the D (7 bases). The V and J ends lost 6 bases and 10 bases respectively, with 13 bases between them. This CDR3 region has 12 residues. Germline V gives CDR1 SNHLY, CDR2 FYNNEI. The CDR3 bases are TGTGCCAGCAGGTGGACAGGAGGGGAGCAGTTCTTC. Amino acid sequence: CASRWTGGEQFF.

The rearrangement links TRBV5-4 to TRBJ1-2, with 8 nucleotides matching TRBD1. CDR1 SGHNT and CDR2 YYREEE come from the germline V gene (reference sequence). J lost 2 bases, V lost 7 bases, and 7 bases had no gene match. This CDR3 contains 14 residues. The CDR3 DNA sequence: TGTGCCAGCGCTGCACGACAGGGGAACTATGGCTACACCTTC. Protein sequence: CASAARQGNYGYTF.

The chain is built from TRBV14 and TRBJ2-7; D call uncertain. Looked up from germline, CDR1 is SGHDN and CDR2 is FVKESK. V lost 1 base and J 2 bases, leaving 9 bases between the germline ends. The CDR3 has 14 amino acids. This chain's CDR3 is CASSQAQHTYEQYF. CDR3 DNA: TGTGCCAGCAGCCAAGCACAGCACACCTACGAGCAGTACTTC.

The rearrangement links TRBV29-1 to TRBJ1-1; 8 bases are shared with TRBD1. The CDR3 has 18 residues. J lost 1 base, V lost 4 bases, and 17 bases had no gene match. Looked up from germline, CDR1 is SQVTM and CDR2 is ANQGSEA. The CDR3 DNA reads as TGCAGCGTTGTTTATACCGGGACAGGTCAAAACTGGAACACTGAAGCTTTCTTT. Encoded protein: CSVVYTGTGQNWNTEAFF.

The chain combines TRBV5-4 with TRBJ2-3, with D tentatively TRBD2 (5 bases). Between the trimmed V and J ends, which lost 4 bases and 4 bases, there was a span of 16 bases. The CDR3 has 15 residues. CDR1 and CDR2 (germline): SGHNT, YYREEE (reference sequence). The CDR3 nucleotides read TGTGCCAGCAGCCCGTTCGAGGGTGGCGCAGATACGCAGTATTTT. Encoded protein: CASSPFEGGADTQYF. The variable domain in full, with the rest retrieved from reference TRBV5-4 and TRBJ2-3, is ETGVTQSPTHLIKTRGQQVTLRCSSQSGHNTVSWYQQALGQGPQFIFQYYREEENGRGNFPPRFSGLQFPNYSSELNVNALELDDSALYLCASSPFEGGADTQYFGPGTRLTVL.

This clone was observed a single time. The gene calls are TRBV6-1 and TRBJ2-2; 7 nucleotides line up with TRBD2. Looked up from germline, CDR1 is MNHNS and CDR2 is SASEGT. Trimming took 2 bases from V and 0 from J; bases not matched to a gene: 3. This CDR3 spans 16 amino acids. CDR3 residues: CASSELLASNTGELFF. CDR3 sequence (DNA): TGTGCCAGCAGTGAATTACTAGCGTCGAACACCGGGGAGCTGTTTTTT.

The V and J genes are TRBV11-2 and TRBJ2-1, with TRBD2 matching over 10 bases. Germline lookup yields CDR1 SGHAT and CDR2 FQNNGV. The CDR3 consists of 14 residues. Trimming at V came to 6 bases and at J to 10 bases, leaving 9 bases not matched to a gene. The CDR3 DNA sequence: TGTGCCAGCAGTACTAGCGGGGATTACGGAGAGCAGTTCTTC. Its protein is CASSTSGDYGEQFF.

The chain joins TRBV2 to TRBJ1-2, with D unclear. V lost 6 bases to trimming and J lost 5 bases, with 7 bases between them. The CDR3 extends over 11 amino acids. Germline CDR1 reads SNHLY; CDR2 reads FYNNEI. This CDR3 is CASRDTYGYTF. CDR3 DNA: TGTGCCAGCAGAGATACTTATGGCTACACCTTC.